A single sample gave rise to the 19 T cell receptor beta chains below, sequenced in a study of beta chain features in type 1 diabetes. These TCRs are of unknown antigen specificity. Whole-study findings and limits: People with Type 1 diabetes carried modestly yet significantly shorter TCRB CDR3s in all four CD4+ subsets.

TCRB transcripts that were expressed got sequenced, as all of the isolated RNA had been reverse transcribed. Profiled with immunoSEQ multiplex PCR; TCRdb holds only in-frame clones, not every one. The sample yields roughly 340,000 clones, over 9.5% seen once. Material for sequencing was naive CD4+ T cells from blood. All receptors derive from a woman aged 18-29 years with type 1 diabetes.

The genes are TRBV6-5 and TRBJ2-5, with D maybe TRBD2 (5 bases). The V and J ends lost 2 bases and 7 bases respectively, with 17 bases between them. CDR1 MNHEY and CDR2 SVGAGI come from the germline V gene. The CDR3 spans 15 residues. CDR3 nucleotide sequence: TGTGCCAGCAGTTACCTCCCAGAGGGTTCGGGGACCCAGTACTTC. Translation gives CASSYLPEGSGTQYF.

The J gene is TRBJ1-1, the V gene TRBV4-1; D is perhaps TRBD1 (6 bases). The germline V gene has CDR1 MGHRA and CDR2 YSYEKL. CDR3 size: 15 residues. Trimming stripped 6 bases from V and 4 bases from J, with 18 bases between. The CDR3 here is CASRNMRGGGTEAFF. The DNA for the CDR3 is TGCGCCAGCAGAAATATGCGGGGAGGGGGCACTGAAGCTTTCTTT.

The chain is built from TRBV7-2 and TRBJ2-1; D not resolved. CDR1 SGHTA and CDR2 FQGNSA come from the germline V gene. The V gene lost 6 bases and the J gene lost 0 bases, with 6 bases spanning the gap. The CDR3 extends over 13 amino acids. CDR3 sequence reads: CASRGPSYNEQFF. CDR3 sequence (DNA): TGTGCCAGCAGGGGCCCCTCCTACAATGAGCAGTTCTTC.

V and J are TRBV19 and TRBJ2-7; 11 nucleotides line up with TRBD2. The V gene end was trimmed by 4 bases and the J gene end by 2 bases; junction bases not matched to a gene: 10. Germline V lookup: CDR1 LNHDA, CDR2 SQIVND (reference sequence). CDR3 length: 17 amino acids. The CDR3 DNA follows: TGTGCCAGTAGTACCTCAACGGGACTAGCGGAAACCTACGAGCAGTACTTC. This gives the protein CASSTSTGLAETYEQYF.

The chain joins TRBV18 to TRBJ2-7; 10 nucleotides align to TRBD2. Germline trimming cut 6 bases from V and 7 bases from J; bases unmatched to any gene: 15. The V gene's germline CDR1 is KGHSH and CDR2 LQKENI. The CDR3 has 16 residues. The CDR3 nucleotides are TGTGCCAGCTCTCCCCCCGCTAGCGGGAGCGGCGGGGAGCAGTACTTC. This translates into CASSPPASGSGGEQYF.

V and J are TRBV28 and TRBJ2-1; TRBD2 matches 14 bases. There are 16 residues in the CDR3. V trimming: 5 bases; J trimming: 14 bases; junction bases outside the gene matches: 14. Germline V gene lookup returns CDR1 MDHEN and CDR2 SYDVKM. The CDR3 here is CASSTPGLAGVGKKFF. CDR3 coding DNA: TGTGCCAGCAGTACTCCGGGACTAGCGGGAGTGGGGAAAAAGTTCTTC.

The chain employs TRBV7-3 and TRBJ2-5; D unclear. The germline V and J ends were trimmed by 1 base and 4 bases, with 10 bases remaining between them. CDR3 length: 14 residues. Germline V gene data show CDR1 as SGHTA and CDR2 as FQGTGA. The CDR3 protein is CASSLRAAGETQYF. Here the CDR3 DNA reads TGTGCCAGCAGCTTAAGGGCAGCTGGAGAGACCCAGTACTTC.

Only a few counts were recorded for this clone. This chain uses TRBV7-9 with TRBJ1-1; D remains ambiguous. The germline gives CDR1 SEHNR, CDR2 FQNEAQ (reference sequence). The V end was cut by 9 bases, the J end by 1 base, with 9 bases between. The CDR3 extends over 12 amino acids. The CDR3 loop is CASTPGNTEAFF. The DNA for the CDR3 is TGTGCCAGTACCCCAGGGAACACTGAAGCTTTCTTT.

The chain has TRBV19 and TRBJ2-7, with 8 bases lining up with TRBD2. Germline assignment: CDR1 LNHDA and CDR2 SQIVND (reference sequence). The J segment lost 6 bases and the V segment lost 6 bases, leaving 19 bases of the junction unmatched. There are 17 residues in the CDR3. CDR3 loop: CASSLGTSSLLFGEQYF. CDR3 coding DNA: TGTGCCAGTAGCCTCGGGACTAGTTCATTGCTTTTTGGCGAGCAGTACTTC.

The V call is TRBV27, the J call TRBJ1-1, with D perhaps matching TRBD1 (6 bases). The CDR3 totals 15 residues. V was shortened by 2 bases and J by 0 bases, with 10 bases between the two germline ends. The germline CDR1 and CDR2 sequences are MNHEY and SMNVEV (reference sequence). The CDR3 region has the DNA TGTGCCAGCAGTTTACAGGGGCCCATGAACACTGAAGCTTTCTTT. Encoded protein: CASSLQGPMNTEAFF.

The chain employs TRBV20-1 and TRBJ2-7; 9 positions agree with TRBD1. Trimming took 8 bases from V and 5 from J; bases not matched to a gene: 4. The CDR3 runs to 11 residues. The germline CDR1 and CDR2 sequences are DFQATT and SNEGSKA (reference sequence). This CDR3 is CSIYRGHEQYF. The CDR3 bases are TGCAGTATATACAGGGGGCACGAGCAGTACTTC.

This clone was picked up a small number of times. This chain joins TRBV29-1 and TRBJ2-2, with 13 bases aligning to TRBD2. J gave up 9 bases and V 6 bases, and 7 bases lay outside the gene matches. Germline V gene sequence: CDR1 SQVTM, CDR2 ANQGSEA. The length of the CDR3 is 14 residues. This CDR3 is CSVLLAGGVRELFF. In DNA form, the CDR3 reads TGCAGCGTCCTACTAGCGGGAGGGGTGCGGGAGCTGTTTTTT.

This clone turned up a few times. The CDR3 DNA reads TGTGCCAGCAGCTTAGGACAGGGATTTGACGAGCAGTACTTC. Translation: CASSLGQGFDEQYF. The chain is built from TRBV5-4 and TRBJ2-7; 8 bases fit TRBD1. The CDR3 is made up of 14 amino acids. The germline V gene encodes CDR1 SGHNT and CDR2 YYREEE (reference sequence). V dropped 2 bases and J dropped 5; count of bases not matched to a gene: 6.

The V call is TRBV28, the J call TRBJ2-5; 9 nucleotides match TRBD1. This CDR3 region has 13 residues. Looked up from germline, CDR1 is MDHEN and CDR2 is SYDVKM. J was trimmed by 5 bases and V by 8 bases; bases with no gene match: 6. DNA of the CDR3: TGTGCCAGCCGACGACAGGGGGTTGAGACCCAGTACTTC. Protein sequence: CASRRQGVETQYF. The full variable domain, with the rest looked up from reference TRBV28 and TRBJ2-5, is DVKVTQSSRYLVKRTGEKVFLECVQDMDHENMFWYRQDPGLGLRLIYFSYDVKMKEKGDIPEGYSVSREKKERFSLILESASTNQTSMYLCASRRQGVETQYFGPGTRLLVL.

This sequence joins TRBV2 and TRBJ2-1; tentatively, D is TRBD1 (6 bases). This CDR3 has 14 residues. The germline V gene has CDR1 SNHLY and CDR2 FYNNEI. Deletions cut 4 bases from V and 6 bases from J, with 13 bases between. The CDR3 region is CASSAARGINEQFF. CDR3 sequence (DNA): TGTGCCAGCAGTGCGGCTAGGGGGATCAATGAGCAGTTCTTC.

This clone showed up just a few times. V gene TRBV4-3 combines with J gene TRBJ2-7; 11 nucleotides agree with TRBD2. Germline trimming cut 0 bases from V and 10 bases from J; bases unmatched to any gene: 8. The CDR3 covers 15 residues. The germline V gene encodes CDR1 LGHNA and CDR2 YSLEER. CDR3 sequence (DNA): TGCGCCAGCAGCCAAGAGGCTAGCGGGGGGAGGTCCCAGTACTTC. Amino acids: CASSQEASGGRSQYF.

This rearrangement joins TRBV28 to TRBJ1-5, with a weak D call TRBD1 (6 bases). Germline V gene sequence: CDR1 MDHEN, CDR2 SYDVKM. The length of the CDR3 is 15 residues. Trimming took off 1 base at V and 1 base at J, with 8 bases between the two ends. Here the CDR3 reads CASSLFDRSNQPQHF. CDR3 coding DNA: TGTGCCAGCAGTTTATTTGACAGGAGCAATCAGCCCCAGCATTTT.

This clone was seen a handful of times. The chain recombines TRBV5-4 with TRBJ2-6; tentatively, D is TRBD2 (5 bases). The germline gives CDR1 SGHNT, CDR2 YYREEE (reference sequence). The CDR3 length is 14 residues. In DNA, the CDR3 is TGTGCTACTCTCCCCGGCGGGGGGGCCAACGTCCTGACTTTC. Its protein is CATLPGGGANVLTF.

This chain uses TRBV9 with TRBJ2-3, with D tentatively TRBD1 (6 bases). Germline-derived CDR1 and CDR2 are SGDLS and YYNGEE. With 3 bases removed from V and 4 bases from J, the gap between germline ends came to 12 bases. There are 14 residues in the CDR3. CDR3 residues: CASSDLGHSDTQYF. CDR3 coding DNA: TGTGCCAGCAGCGATTTGGGACACTCAGATACGCAGTATTTT.